Below, 18 T cell receptor beta chains from the same sample are listed, as sequenced in a study of blood T cell repertoires in COVID-19 (TCRdb year 2020). The method was the immunoSEQ multiplex PCR assay. The immuneACCESS repertoire file appears here via TCRdb, limited to in-frame rearrangements. These files lack a portion of the clones; in checked studies, under half of the deficit traces to unresolved V genes, and the cause of the others is not known. In all, the sample holds 200,000 or so clones, and roughly 80% of those were seen once. The biggest ten clones account for roughly 5% of the sample. The sequencing input was PBMCs or T cells enriched from blood (not recorded which). The receptor source for this set is a woman aged 45-65 years who had been exposed to COVID-19.

This rearrangement joins TRBV5-1 to TRBJ2-1; perhaps TRBD2 as D (5 bases). With 4 bases removed from V and 4 bases from J, the gap between germline ends came to 9 bases. The CDR3 is made up of 13 amino acids. CDR1 and CDR2 from the germline V gene are SGHRS and YFSETQ. As DNA, the CDR3 is TGCGCCAGCAGCGTCCGAGGGTACAATGAGCAGTTCTTC. This sequence encodes CASSVRGYNEQFF.

This clone appeared once. The chain recombines TRBV19 with TRBJ1-3; D not certain. Trimming took off 3 bases at V and 0 bases at J, with 12 bases between the two ends. CDR1 LNHDA and CDR2 SQIVND come from the germline V gene (reference sequence). This CDR3 region has 16 residues. CDR3 sequence (DNA): TGTGCCAGTAGTATCGAACTCAGGCTCTCTGGAAACACCATATATTTT. Residues: CASSIELRLSGNTIYF. Full variable domain (rest looked up from reference TRBV19 and TRBJ1-3): DGGITQSPKYLFRKEGQNVTLSCEQNLNHDAMYWYRQDPGQGLRLIYYSQIVNDFQKGDIAEGYSVSREKKESFPLTVTSAQKNPTAFYLCASSIELRLSGNTIYFGEGSWLTVV.

This chain links TRBV4-1 with TRBJ2-1, with D possibly TRBD1 on 5 matching bases. The CDR3 extends over 20 amino acids. The germline V gene has CDR1 MGHRA and CDR2 YSYEKL. V was shortened by 0 bases and J by 0 bases, with 21 bases between the two germline ends. The CDR3 loop is CASSQDTLDRGRSSYNEQFF. Here the CDR3 DNA reads TGCGCCAGCAGCCAAGATACCCTCGACAGAGGACGGAGCTCCTACAATGAGCAGTTCTTC.

The rearrangement joins TRBV3-1 (or the pseudogene TRBV3-2) to TRBJ1-5; 10 bases match TRBD1. With V trimmed by 4 bases and J by 5 bases, 2 bases remained unmatched. Germline assignment: CDR1 LGHDT and CDR2 YNNKEL (reference sequence). The CDR3 contains 14 residues. The CDR3 nucleotides are TGTGCCAGCAGCCTCGGGACAGGGGATCAGCCCCAGCATTTT. This translates into CASSLGTGDQPQHF.

The V gene is TRBV18, the J gene TRBJ1-2; no clear D. Germline V lookup: CDR1 KGHSH, CDR2 LQKENI. Deletions cut 3 bases from V and 4 bases from J, with 12 bases between. The CDR3 length is 14 residues. The CDR3 sequence: CASSPGGSFYGYTF. CDR3 bases: TGTGCCAGCTCACCGGGAGGGTCCTTCTATGGCTACACCTTC.

V and J are TRBV28 and TRBJ2-3; D is perhaps TRBD2 (6 bases). The CDR3 loop spans 16 amino acids. The germline gives CDR1 MDHEN, CDR2 SYDVKM. Trimming pared 11 bases from V and 4 bases from J, leaving 25 bases between. The CDR3 nucleotides are TGTGCCTCGACCGCCCAGACAGCGGGTAGGTCAGATACGCAGTATTTT. Protein: CASTAQTAGRSDTQYF. The variable domain in full, with the rest retrieved from reference TRBV28 and TRBJ2-3, is DVKVTQSSRYLVKRTGEKVFLECVQDMDHENMFWYRQDPGLGLRLIYFSYDVKMKEKGDIPEGYSVSREKKERFSLILESASTNQTSMYLCASTAQTAGRSDTQYFGPGTRLTVL.

The V and J genes are TRBV27 and TRBJ1-2, with TRBD1 matching 7 bases. The junction had 4 bases not matched to a gene; V was cut back by 5 bases and J by 4 bases. Germline CDR1 reads MNHEY; CDR2 reads SMNVEV (reference sequence). This CDR3 comprises 13 residues. In DNA, the CDR3 is TGTGCCAGCAGTAGGGACAGTCTCTATGGCTACACCTTC. It encodes CASSRDSLYGYTF.

This clone appeared a single time. The chain is built from TRBV30 and TRBJ2-1, with D possibly matching TRBD2 (6 bases). Trimming cost V 2 bases and J 6 bases, with 20 bases left between them. This CDR3 has 16 residues. The germline CDR1 and CDR2 sequences are GTSNPN and SVGIG (reference sequence). The CDR3 nucleotides read TGTGCCTGGAGTCCTTCCTGCGCGGGGCAGGCCAATGAGCAGTTCTTC. Translation: CAWSPSCAGQANEQFF.

This rearrangement joins TRBV27 to TRBJ2-1; 9 bases match TRBD1. CDR3 length: 13 residues. J was trimmed by 10 bases and V by 5 bases; bases with no gene match: 6. Per the germline V gene, CDR1 is MNHEY and CDR2 is SMNVEV (reference sequence). The CDR3 DNA sequence: TGTGCCAGCAGTCTTGGGACAGGGCAGGAGCAGTTCTTC. Its translation: CASSLGTGQEQFF.

The DNA of the CDR3 is TGTGCCAGCAGCCGGACAGGGGGCTACACCTTC. Protein sequence: CASSRTGGYTF. V is TRBV5-4 and J is TRBJ1-2, with 8 nucleotides matching TRBD1. Germline loops: CDR1 SGHNT, CDR2 YYREEE (reference sequence). V lost 4 bases and J lost 8; bases outside the gene matches: 1. The CDR3 extends over 11 amino acids.

This clone was recorded only once. The chain recombines TRBV9 with TRBJ1-1, with 7 bases matching TRBD1. Germline CDR1 reads SGDLS; CDR2 reads YYNGEE. V lost 3 bases and J lost 4; bases outside the gene matches: 6. The CDR3 contains 14 residues. The CDR3 coding sequence is TGTGCCAGCAGCGCACATCACAGGGGCACTGAAGCTTTCTTT. Encoded protein: CASSAHHRGTEAFF. The variable domain in full, completed from reference TRBV9 and TRBJ1-1, reads DSGVTQTPKHLITATGQRVTLRCSPRSGDLSVYWYQQSLDQGLQFLIQYYNGEERAKGNILERFSAQQFPDLHSELNLSSLELGDSALYFCASSAHHRGTEAFFGQGTRLTVV.

The chain couples TRBV18 to TRBJ2-3; 9 nucleotides agree with TRBD2. The CDR3 extends over 17 amino acids. Per germline, CDR1 KGHSH and CDR2 LQKENI. Losses at the gene ends were 4 bases for V and 1 base for J; bases not matched to a gene: 9. CDR3 bases: TGTGCCAGCTCACAAACCGCGGGAGGGACTGGCACAGATACGCAGTATTTT. This encodes CASSQTAGGTGTDTQYF.

The chain links TRBV6-2 or TRBV6-3 to TRBJ1-1, with D perhaps matching TRBD1 (6 bases). Germline V gene sequence: CDR1 MNHEY, CDR2 SVGEGT. V shed 6 bases and J shed 5 bases, with 13 bases lying between them. This CDR3 has 13 residues. The CDR3 protein is CASSHRVETEAFF. The CDR3, as DNA: TGTGCCAGCAGCCACAGGGTAGAGACTGAAGCTTTCTTT.

The rearrangement joins TRBV5-1 to TRBJ2-1, with D possibly matching TRBD2 (5 bases). V was clipped by 0 bases and J by 0 bases, with 10 bases between them. This CDR3 region has 16 residues. Germline CDR1 and CDR2: SGHRS and YFSETQ. Here the CDR3 reads CASSLAIASSYNEQFF. CDR3 nucleotides: TGCGCCAGCAGCTTGGCCATAGCGAGCTCCTACAATGAGCAGTTCTTC.

The chain employs TRBV6-5 and TRBJ1-6; no clear D gene. CDR1 and CDR2 from the germline V gene are MNHEY and SVGAGI. The CDR3 has 13 amino acids. Trimming took 3 bases from V and 13 from J, leaving 13 bases between them. The CDR3 coding sequence is TGTGCCAGCAGTTATGATCCCTTCGGGCCCCTCCACTTT. This translates into CASSYDPFGPLHF.

A note on this clone: The sample contains more than one DNA sequence encoding this CDR3. The rearrangement uses TRBV9 and TRBJ2-3; D gene unclear. Trimming left V 0 bases short and J 6 bases short, with 8 bases between. Germline values: CDR1 SGDLS, CDR2 YYNGEE. The CDR3 length is 13 residues. The CDR3: CASSVAPADTQYF. DNA of the CDR3: TGTGCCAGCAGCGTAGCGCCTGCGGATACGCAGTATTTT.

This chain links TRBV29-1 with TRBJ1-1; a possible D gene is TRBD1 (6 bases). V lost 4 bases, J lost 2 bases, and 14 bases lay in between. From germline, CDR1 is SQVTM and CDR2 ANQGSEA. CDR3 length equals 14 residues. In DNA, the CDR3 is TGCAGCGTTGTAGTAACAGGGACAAACACTGAAGCTTTCTTT. Translation gives CSVVVTGTNTEAFF.

This chain joins TRBV9 and TRBJ2-1; TRBD2 aligns across 9 bases. Losses at the gene ends were 2 bases for V and 5 bases for J; bases not matched to a gene: 2. This CDR3 has 14 amino acids. Germline V gene lookup returns CDR1 SGDLS and CDR2 YYNGEE. The CDR3, as DNA: TGTGCCAGCAGCGTTGGCGGGGGGGACAATGAGCAGTTCTTC. Translation: CASSVGGGDNEQFF.